The entry that follows covers one T cell receptor beta chain sequence. This clonotype was observed a handful of times. Its binding antigen is unknown. One end of the junction is discordant with germline, which a read error may explain. The data were produced on an Illumina NovaSeq 6000. TCR cDNA was synthesized by 5'RACE template switching, which introduced a universal primer site and unique molecular identifiers. Priming of cDNA synthesis was performed from both the TCR alpha and TCR beta constant segments. Library amplification used two PCR steps, and the second PCR step added sample barcodes and sequencing adapters. Libraries were sequenced on Illumina HiSeq 2500 (2x100 bp) or NovaSeq (2x150 bp). Processing in the source paper ran as follows. Demultiplexing of reads and collapsing into UMI consensus sequences were performed with MIGEC, and V(D)J alignment was carried out with MiXCR. Using edgeR on replicate PBMC samples, clonotypes were called vaccine-responding if FDR was below 0.01 and the log2 fold change was above 5 up to day 15. CD4 or CD8 identity was assigned to each bulk clonotype according to whether the clonotype was present at higher abundance in the sequenced CD4 repertoire or the sequenced CD8 repertoire. The public sequencing data were trimmed at Q25 with fastp and processed into clonotypes with MiXCR by TCRdb, which kept only in-frame beta chains. A single entry per CDR3 protein holds the most common genes and DNA from its merged rows. Here the V and J calls rest on TCRdb's processing, not on the authors' analysis. The sample table holds a few hundred thousand distinct CDR3 sequences, of which less than 9.5% were seen once. Of the sample, around 3.4% falls within the top ten clones.

Sequences SGHRS (CDR1) and YFSETQ (CDR2) are obtained from the germline V gene. The CDR3 sequence holds 15 residues, the cysteine and phenylalanine included. CDR3 DNA is the only sequence kept; it has 45 bases, read in frame from the first base. This specimen belongs to a study of T cells after yellow fever vaccination (dated by TCRdb to the late 2010s). Turning to the overall study: The SMART-Seq v4 Ultra Low Input RNA kit was used to prepare libraries from fractions with low cell numbers. To follow T-cell clones before and after primary and booster YFV17D yellow fever vaccination, bulk TCR alpha and beta repertoires were sequenced over time. Two healthy male donors, one aged 18 to 30 and one aged 30 to 40 years, made up the cohort. Bulk PBMC replicates and cell subsets were isolated from blood drawn at multiple timepoints before and after both primary and secondary immunization.

The treatment or condition label here, explained by the study, means: live attenuated yellow fever vaccine strain. A standard Ficoll-Paque protocol was used to isolate PBMCs from peripheral blood. CD4 and CD8 T-cell fractions were isolated with Dynabeads CD4 and CD8 positive selection kits. RNA was extracted with TriZol from bulk PBMCs, CD4 and CD8 fractions, and dextramer-positive and dextramer-negative fractions. The study at large found these results: The secondary T-cell response was found to be weaker but faster than the primary response, with a peak reached on day 5 rather than on day 15. Because abundant contaminating clonotypes from the bulk population could be contained in FACS-sorted repertoires, computational filtering was required. Because the study included only a couple of donors, the extent to which the findings can be generalized is limited. A small fraction of clonotypes showed up in both the CD4 and CD8 compartments, probably as a result of convergent recombination. After the booster, most of the clones that had expanded following primary vaccination were detected again (around 97% of CD4 and around 88% of CD8), which suggests that memory was broadly maintained.

The chain was built from TRBV5-1 and TRBJ2-3; the junction holds 10 bases that match TRBD2. The source material was CD4+ T cells sorted from PBMCs, sampled 5 days after the yellow fever booster vaccination. This TCR was recovered from a man aged 18 to 30 who received the YFV17D yellow fever vaccine. The CDR3 reads CASSLGLASRDTQYF. DNA sequence: TGCGCCAGCAGTTTGGGACTAGCGAGTCGAGATACGCAGTATTTT.